This TCR beta chain appears in the sequencing data of a study of regulatory T cells in long-lasting Graves disease. Study in general: Recently diagnosed Graves' patients had received antithyroid drugs for under 3 months.

Described time point: newly diagnosed GD, antithyroid drugs for less than 3 months. The authors made the TCR library using RNA they extracted from PBMCs. Germline CDR1 DFQATT, CDR2 SNEGSKA (reference sequence). This CDR3 has 16 residues. iRepertoire HTBI primers and Arm-PCR of CDR3 regions built TCR beta libraries. TCRdb fed the multiplex PCR reads into MiXCR, producing one record per CDR3 protein. The sample lists under 400,000 distinct CDR3 sequences, approximately 16% occurring once. A note on this clonotype: What it recognizes is unknown. An end of the junction differs from the germline gene, which may be a read error.

Notes on the study in general: Persistent disease showed a preference for TRBV28, TRBJ1-2 and TRBJ2-5.

These data also featured in a second study, about T cells in Graves' hyperthyroidism and ophthalmopathy.

V gene TRBV20-1 combines with J gene TRBJ2-1, with D tentatively TRBD1 (5 bases). This clonotype originated in a middle-aged man with Graves disease. The specimen was peripheral blood mononuclear cells (PBMCs), collected at new diagnosis, from a patient treated with antithyroid drugs. For the CDR3, the DNA is TGCAGTGCCGACAGCCAGACTGGTAGCTCCTACAATGAGCGGTTCTTC. Translating gives CSADSQTGSSYNERFF.